This entry concerns a single T cell receptor beta chain. Methods used by the authors: Nucleated cell number was recorded as an estimate derived from reference gene primer amplification. Some clones are missing from TCRdb's copy, which holds only in-frame ones; the method was immunoSEQ multiplex PCR. That table is the source of V, J and clone size, and D and trimming were worked out from the DNA. The data hold a few hundred thousand clones, with nearly 90% observed a single time. The sample belongs to a study of blood T cell repertoires in COVID-19. Overall study: Sites across the United States, Italy and Spain contributed samples from acute and convalescent COVID-19.

The germline V and J ends were trimmed by 5 bases and 3 bases, with 10 bases remaining between them. Germline values: CDR1 MNHEY, CDR2 SVGAGI. This CDR3 has 13 residues. Participant age was about 18 to 89 years, and participants resided in fewer than 25 US areas. Cohort allocation depended upon clinical history that participants reported. The origin of this receptor is a woman under 30 with acute COVID-19. The source material was PBMCs or T cells enriched from blood (not recorded which). The rearrangement joins TRBV6-5 to TRBJ1-1; weak D call: TRBD1 (5 bases). The DNA for the CDR3 is TGTGCCAGCAGTATGGACAAGGACACTGAAGCTTTCTTT. Translated, it gives CASSMDKDTEAFF.